This passage covers 20 T cell receptor beta chains from one sample sequenced in a study of blood T cell repertoires in COVID-19. Data came from immunoSEQ multiplex PCR; TCRdb stores just in-frame clones and leaves some out. The table records about 140,000 clones, over 80% of them present only once. Sequenced: peripheral blood. The receptors shown here come from a man in his 60s with active or convalescent COVID-19.

In nucleotides, the CDR3 is TGTGCCACCATAGGCGGGACTCCCGGGGTGCCCCAGCATTTT. Translation gives CATIGGTPGVPQHF. The gene calls are TRBV28 and TRBJ1-5, with a weak D call TRBD1 (5 bases). Germline V lookup: CDR1 MDHEN, CDR2 SYDVKM. There are 14 residues in the CDR3. The V end was cut by 10 bases, the J end by 9 bases, with 22 bases between.

The chain joins TRBV2 to TRBJ1-3, with TRBD1 as a possible D gene (5 bases). CDR1 is SNHLY, CDR2 FYNNEI, per germline. Trimming shortened V by 7 bases and J by 6 bases, and 22 bases separated the two germline ends. There are 16 residues in the CDR3. Here the CDR3 reads CASTSQGRAGENTIYF. CDR3 coding DNA: TGTGCCAGCACTTCCCAGGGCAGGGCAGGCGAAAACACCATATATTTT.

The rearrangement links TRBV30 to TRBJ2-3; TRBD1 matches 9 bases. The CDR3 totals 14 residues. Germline trimming cut 4 bases from V and 6 bases from J; bases unmatched to any gene: 8. CDR1 is GTSNPN and CDR2 is SVGIG in the germline V gene (reference sequence). The DNA for the CDR3 is TGTGCCTGGATCTCACAGGGGGCCGGGGATACGCAGTATTTT. Translated: CAWISQGAGDTQYF.

The rearrangement links TRBV9 to TRBJ2-3; D gene uncertain. Deletions cut 5 bases from V and 3 bases from J, with 13 bases between. This CDR3 region has 14 residues. Germline CDR1 is SGDLS and CDR2 is YYNGEE. This CDR3 is CASRPGLYTDTQYF. The CDR3 DNA is TGTGCCAGCAGACCAGGCCTTTATACAGATACGCAGTATTTT.

V is TRBV6-1 and J is TRBJ2-3, with TRBD1 as a possible D gene (5 bases). Per germline, CDR1 MNHNS and CDR2 SASEGT. The CDR3 is made up of 16 amino acids. Trimming stripped 3 bases from V and 0 bases from J, with 13 bases between. The CDR3 region is CASSEGLGFSTDTQYF. The CDR3 DNA follows: TGTGCCAGCAGTGAGGGGCTGGGCTTTAGCACAGATACGCAGTATTTT.

The chain employs TRBV12-3 or TRBV12-4 and TRBJ2-1; unclear D gene. The CDR3 loop spans 11 amino acids. Deletions cut 1 base from V and 12 bases from J, with 7 bases between. The CDR3 sequence: CASSLGTVQFF. Written as DNA, the CDR3 is TGTGCCAGCAGTTTAGGTACGGTGCAGTTCTTC.

The gene calls are TRBV19 and TRBJ1-5, with D hard to call. Trimming pared 5 bases from V and 2 bases from J, leaving 13 bases between. CDR1 and CDR2 (germline): LNHDA, SQIVND (reference sequence). The CDR3 loop spans 15 amino acids. Here the CDR3 reads CASSFGKTGNQPQHF. The CDR3 nucleotides are TGTGCCAGTAGTTTTGGTAAAACTGGCAATCAGCCCCAGCATTTT.

In this sample, this clone turned up once. The rearrangement uses TRBV5-1 and TRBJ2-1; maybe TRBD1 (6 bases). Trimming took 0 bases from V and 6 from J, leaving 10 bases between them. The CDR3 spans 14 residues. Germline CDR1 SGHRS, CDR2 YFSETQ. CDR3 nucleotide sequence: TGCGCCAGCAGCTTGGGAGACAGGTCCAATGAGCAGTTCTTC. The encoded protein is CASSLGDRSNEQFF. Based on the CDR3 plus reference TRBV5-1 and TRBJ2-1, the full variable domain is KAGVTQTPRYLIKTRGQQVTLSCSPISGHRSVSWYQQTPGQGLQFLFEYFSETQRNKGNFPGRFSGRQFSNSRSEMNVSTLELGDSALYLCASSLGDRSNEQFFGPGTRLTVL.

This clone was picked up one time. The chain couples TRBV6-6 to TRBJ1-3, with D maybe TRBD1 (5 bases). Germline CDR1 MNHNY, CDR2 SVGAGI (reference sequence). The CDR3 length is 15 residues. Between the trimmed V and J ends, which lost 2 bases and 0 bases, there was a span of 8 bases. The CDR3 DNA is TGTGCCAGCAGTTACGGCAGGGCCTCTGGAAACACCATATATTTT. It is translated as CASSYGRASGNTIYF.

This chain joins TRBV9 and TRBJ2-7, with 12 bases that match TRBD2. The CDR3 runs 16 residues. Germline V gene data show CDR1 as SGDLS and CDR2 as YYNGEE. The trim removed 2 bases at V and 2 bases at J, leaving 5 bases unmatched. The CDR3 region has the DNA TGTGCCAGCAGCGTCTCCCTAGCGGGAGGGACCTACGAGCAGTACTTC. Residues: CASSVSLAGGTYEQYF.

This clone has only one observation. The chain links TRBV7-2 to TRBJ2-7, with 8 bases lining up with TRBD1. CDR3 size: 15 residues. V gave up 3 bases and J gave up 1 base; unmatched junction bases: 5. Germline-derived CDR1 and CDR2 are SGHTA and FQGNSA. This CDR3 is CASSFDRGISYEQYF. The DNA of the CDR3 is TGTGCCAGCAGCTTTGACAGGGGAATATCCTACGAGCAGTACTTC.

This sequence joins TRBV20-1 and TRBJ2-1; D unclear. The CDR3 has 10 amino acids. CDR1 DFQATT and CDR2 SNEGSKA come from the germline V gene (reference sequence). V was clipped by 4 bases and J by 6 bases, with 4 bases between them. CDR3 bases: TGCAGTGCTACCCTCAATGAGCAGTTCTTC. Amino acids: CSATLNEQFF.

V and J are TRBV7-2 and TRBJ1-5, with TRBD1 matching over 8 bases. This CDR3 is 15 amino acids long. Germline CDR1 reads SGHTA; CDR2 reads FQGNSA. With 0 bases clipped from V and 3 bases from J, the junction kept 1 base outside the gene matches. The CDR3 loop reads CASSLADRANQPQHF. Written as DNA, the CDR3 is TGTGCCAGCAGCTTAGCGGACAGGGCCAATCAGCCCCAGCATTTT.

The chain employs TRBV15 and TRBJ2-1, with D tentatively TRBD2 (5 bases). This CDR3 is 19 amino acids long. Per the germline V gene, CDR1 is LNHNV and CDR2 is YYDKDF (reference sequence). V was shortened by 0 bases and J by 0 bases, with 18 bases between the two germline ends. The CDR3, as DNA: TGTGCCACCAGCAGAGATAGGTACCCGAGAGGGAGCTCCTACAATGAGCAGTTCTTC. Amino acids: CATSRDRYPRGSSYNEQFF.

The genes are TRBV14 and TRBJ2-1; 7 bases line up with TRBD1. V lost 2 bases, J lost 0 bases, and 10 bases stayed unmatched. The germline CDR1 and CDR2 sequences are SGHDN and FVKESK. The CDR3 runs 18 residues. The CDR3 region is CASSQTNYRGVSYNEQFF. CDR3 nucleotide sequence: TGTGCCAGCAGCCAAACAAATTACAGGGGAGTCTCCTACAATGAGCAGTTCTTC.

V and J are TRBV27 and TRBJ1-1; TRBD1 is a possible D gene (5 bases). V lost 6 bases and J 1 base, leaving 12 bases between the germline ends. This CDR3 comprises 14 residues. Germline assignment: CDR1 MNHEY and CDR2 SMNVEV (reference sequence). As DNA, the CDR3 is TGTGCCAGCAGGCGTAGGGGCGCGAACACTGAAGCTTTCTTT. Translating gives CASRRRGANTEAFF.

The V call is TRBV19, the J call TRBJ1-5, with 8 bases lining up with TRBD1. Germline V lookup: CDR1 LNHDA, CDR2 SQIVND (reference sequence). This CDR3 region has 18 residues. V shed 5 bases, J shed 1 base, and the junction held 13 bases outside the gene matches. CDR3 DNA sequence: TGTGCCAGTAGTGCAAGAGTACAGGGGGGAGCGAGCAATCAGCCCCAGCATTTT. Protein product: CASSARVQGGASNQPQHF.

The chain combines TRBV4-3 with TRBJ1-1; perhaps TRBD1 as D (6 bases). Germline CDR1 reads LGHNA; CDR2 reads YSLEER. The CDR3 sequence is 15 residues long. Deletions cut 1 base from V and 1 base from J, with 10 bases between. The CDR3 DNA sequence: TGCGCCAGCAGCCAAGGGCTGACAGGGAACACTGAAGCTTTCTTT. It is translated as CASSQGLTGNTEAFF.

The rearrangement joins TRBV24-1 to TRBJ1-2, with 10 positions matching TRBD1. Trimming at V came to 3 bases and at J to 3 bases, leaving 3 bases not matched to a gene. The CDR3 sequence is 15 residues long. CDR1 is KGHDR and CDR2 is SFDVKD in the germline V gene. DNA for the CDR3: TGTGCCACCAGTGATAGGACAGGGGGGCACTATGGCTACACCTTC. Its translation: CATSDRTGGHYGYTF.

This chain links TRBV3-1 (or the pseudogene TRBV3-2) with TRBJ2-3; 7 nucleotides agree with TRBD2. Per the germline V gene, CDR1 is LGHDT and CDR2 is YNNKEL (reference sequence). V was pared by 4 bases and J by 3 bases, with 4 bases of the junction left unmatched. The CDR3 extends over 14 amino acids. CDR3 residues: CASSRSGGTDTQYF. In nucleotides, the CDR3 is TGTGCCAGCAGCCGCTCGGGGGGTACAGATACGCAGTATTTT.